The 23 T cell receptor beta chains in this list originate from one sample, sequenced in a study of T cell responses to AZD1222 COVID-19 vaccine. TCRdb's copy holds only in-frame clones and misses some; the assay was immunoSEQ multiplex PCR. This sample has around 150,000 clones, with about 89% found just once. The sample here was peripheral blood, taken 28 days after the second AZD1222 dose. Receptors were obtained from an adult who received the AZD1222 COVID-19 vaccine.

J is TRBJ2-1 and V is TRBV4-2, with D possibly matching TRBD2 (5 bases). V lost 1 base, J lost 3 bases, and 13 bases lay in between. CDR1 and CDR2 (germline): LGHNA, YNFKEQ. The CDR3 consists of 16 residues. The CDR3 sequence is CASSQAAGLVYNEQFF. CDR3 DNA: TGTGCCAGCAGCCAAGCGGCGGGCCTAGTCTACAATGAGCAGTTCTTC.

The V and J genes are TRBV29-1 and TRBJ2-1; D gene ambiguous. V dropped 4 bases and J dropped 2 bases, with 15 bases sitting between them. CDR1 and CDR2 (germline): SQVTM, ANQGSEA. The CDR3 covers 15 residues. The CDR3 nucleotides read TGCAGCGTTGTAACGACTGGTGGGGCCTACAATGAGCAGTTCTTC. As protein: CSVVTTGGAYNEQFF.

The chain links TRBV5-1 to TRBJ2-1; 8 bases match TRBD1. Looked up from germline, CDR1 is SGHRS and CDR2 is YFSETQ. The CDR3 is 17 residues long. Trimming removed 2 bases from V and 3 bases from J; junction bases left unmatched: 10. The CDR3 spells CASSFQVTGDFYNEQFF. CDR3 DNA: TGCGCCAGCAGCTTTCAGGTGACAGGGGACTTCTACAATGAGCAGTTCTTC.

In nucleotides, the CDR3 is TGTGCCAGCAGCTTAGGTGACACCCTCGGGCAGCCCCAGCATTTT. Translated, it gives CASSLGDTLGQPQHF. The chain recombines TRBV7-9 with TRBJ1-5; D is ambiguous. V gave up 1 base and J gave up 7 bases, with 14 bases separating them. The germline gives CDR1 SEHNR, CDR2 FQNEAQ (reference sequence). CDR3 length: 15 residues.

This clone was recorded a few times. The chain recombines TRBV13 with TRBJ1-5; no clear D. Looked up from germline, CDR1 is PRHDT and CDR2 is FYEKMQ (reference sequence). This CDR3 contains 12 residues. Trimming stripped 1 base from V and 6 bases from J, with 4 bases between. The CDR3 bases are TGTGCCAGCAGCTTAGACGGTCAGCCCCAGCATTTT. Its translation is CASSLDGQPQHF. Complete variable domain (other parts from reference TRBV13 and TRBJ1-5): AAGVIQSPRHLIKEKRETATLKCYPIPRHDTVYWYQQGPGQDPQFLISFYEKMQSDKGSIPDRFSAQQFSDYHSELNMSSLELGDSALYFCASSLDGQPQHFGDGTRLSIL.

The chain has TRBV2 and TRBJ1-5; D might be TRBD1 (6 bases). CDR3 size: 13 residues. Germline V gives CDR1 SNHLY, CDR2 FYNNEI. Trimming took 4 bases from V and 5 from J, leaving 9 bases between them. Here the CDR3 DNA reads TGTGCCAGCAGTGGGACAGAGGATCAGCCCCAGCATTTT. This codes for CASSGTEDQPQHF. Looking up the rest from reference TRBV2 and TRBJ1-5 gives the full variable domain: EPEVTQTPSHQVTQMGQEVILRCVPISNHLYFYWYRQILGQKVEFLVSFYNNEISEKSEIFDDQFSVERPDGSNFTLKIRSTKLEDSAMYFCASSGTEDQPQHFGDGTRLSIL.

The V gene is TRBV6-5, the J gene TRBJ1-6; the D gene is possibly TRBD1 (6 bases). Trimming pared 0 bases from V and 8 bases from J, leaving 14 bases between. The germline V gene has CDR1 MNHEY and CDR2 SVGAGI. The CDR3 runs to 16 residues. CDR3 nucleotide sequence: TGTGCCAGCAGTTACTCTTCGGGGGGGGCCCATTCACCCCTCCACTTT. This gives the protein CASSYSSGGAHSPLHF.

This rearrangement joins TRBV29-1 to TRBJ2-5, with 9 bases identical to TRBD1. CDR1 and CDR2 from the germline V gene are SQVTM and ANQGSEA. V lost 6 bases, J lost 4 bases, and 12 bases stayed unmatched. The CDR3 spans 15 residues. CDR3 amino acids: CSVARQGGSLETQYF. The CDR3 nucleotides read TGCAGCGTCGCCCGACAGGGGGGTAGTCTAGAGACCCAGTACTTC.

This chain connects TRBV7-6 to TRBJ1-1; 8 nucleotides align to TRBD1. Germline CDR1 is SGHVS and CDR2 is FNYEAQ. This CDR3 contains 15 residues. V was clipped by 1 base and J by 3 bases; unmatched bases: 4. CDR3: CASSLGTGGDTEAFF. In DNA form, the CDR3 reads TGTGCCAGCAGCTTAGGAACAGGGGGGGACACTGAAGCTTTCTTT. The variable domain in full, completed from reference TRBV7-6 and TRBJ1-1, reads GAGVSQSPRYKVTKRGQDVALRCDPISGHVSLYWYRQALGQGPEFLTYFNYEAQQDKSGLPNDRFSAERPEGSISTLTIQRTEQRDSAMYRCASSLGTGGDTEAFFGQGTRLTVV.

The chain is built from TRBV27 and TRBJ1-1; D gene unclear. From germline, CDR1 is MNHEY and CDR2 SMNVEV (reference sequence). CDR3 length: 14 amino acids. V lost 3 bases, J lost 1 base, and 9 bases lay in between. The CDR3 region has the DNA TGTGCCAGCAGTTTGGGCAGGCAGAACACTGAAGCTTTCTTT. It is translated as CASSLGRQNTEAFF.

This chain uses TRBV4-1 with TRBJ2-7, with TRBD2 identical over 8 bases. There are 16 residues in the CDR3. Germline V gene lookup returns CDR1 MGHRA and CDR2 YSYEKL. Unmatched junction bases numbered 5, after V lost 0 bases and J lost 1 base. CDR3 in DNA: TGCGCCAGCAGCCAAGACGGGCGGGGGGCATCCTACGAGCAGTACTTC. This encodes CASSQDGRGASYEQYF.

V usage is TRBV28 and J usage is TRBJ1-5; 7 positions agree with TRBD1. Germline lookup yields CDR1 MDHEN and CDR2 SYDVKM. Germline trimming cut 6 bases from V and 5 bases from J; bases unmatched to any gene: 7. This CDR3 is 14 amino acids long. In nucleotides, the CDR3 is TGTGCCAGCAGCAGAAACAGGGGAGATCAGCCCCAGCATTTT. Encoded protein: CASSRNRGDQPQHF. Together with reference TRBV28 and TRBJ1-5, the CDR3 gives the full variable domain: DVKVTQSSRYLVKRTGEKVFLECVQDMDHENMFWYRQDPGLGLRLIYFSYDVKMKEKGDIPEGYSVSREKKERFSLILESASTNQTSMYLCASSRNRGDQPQHFGDGTRLSIL.

V gene TRBV20-1 combines with J gene TRBJ2-7; D remains unclear. Per germline, CDR1 DFQATT and CDR2 SNEGSKA (reference sequence). This CDR3 region has 13 residues. Trimming shortened V by 3 bases and J by 2 bases, and 11 bases separated the two germline ends. The CDR3 region has the DNA TGCAGTGCTAGTTGGCTACCGACCTACGAGCAGTACTTC. It encodes CSASWLPTYEQYF.

The chain combines TRBV4-1 with TRBJ2-1; D gene ambiguous. Germline CDR1 and CDR2: MGHRA and YSYEKL. V lost 3 bases, J lost 7 bases, and 13 bases lay in between. CDR3 length: 14 amino acids. CDR3 sequence reads: CASSHRPVGNEQFF. For the CDR3, the DNA is TGCGCCAGCAGCCACCGACCAGTCGGGAATGAGCAGTTCTTC.

V gene TRBV19 combines with J gene TRBJ1-1; D possibly corresponds to TRBD1 (5 bases). V lost 5 bases and J lost 2, with 18 bases in between. The CDR3 length is 16 residues. Germline loops: CDR1 LNHDA, CDR2 SQIVND (reference sequence). CDR3 sequence: CASSHRTRGVNTEAFF. CDR3 sequence (DNA): TGTGCCAGTAGTCATCGAACGCGGGGGGTCAACACTGAAGCTTTCTTT. The full variable domain, completed using reference TRBV19 and TRBJ1-1, is DGGITQSPKYLFRKEGQNVTLSCEQNLNHDAMYWYRQDPGQGLRLIYYSQIVNDFQKGDIAEGYSVSREKKESFPLTVTSAQKNPTAFYLCASSHRTRGVNTEAFFGQGTRLTVV.

The CDR3 DNA is TGTGCCAGCAGTGCCGGGTACTCTGGAAACACCATATATTTT. Amino acid sequence: CASSAGYSGNTIYF. The V call is TRBV25-1, the J call TRBJ1-3; D is uncertain. The CDR3 length is 14 residues. The germline gives CDR1 MGHDK, CDR2 SYGVNS. Trimming shortened V by 4 bases and J by 0 bases, and 7 bases separated the two germline ends.

The chain employs TRBV19 and TRBJ2-1; 8 positions match TRBD2. The CDR3 is 19 residues long. Per germline, CDR1 LNHDA and CDR2 SQIVND (reference sequence). The V and J ends lost 3 bases and 3 bases, in that order; junction bases with no gene match: 16. As DNA, the CDR3 is TGTGCCAGTAGTATTCGGGCCAGCGGGGGTTCCCCCTACTACAATGAGCAGTTCTTC. Encoded protein: CASSIRASGGSPYYNEQFF.

The chain is built from TRBV14 and TRBJ1-2; tentative D call: TRBD1 (6 bases). Germline values: CDR1 SGHDN, CDR2 FVKESK. The CDR3 loop spans 16 amino acids. The V and J ends lost 4 bases and 5 bases respectively, with 20 bases between them. The CDR3 coding sequence is TGTGCCAGCAGCCGTGGAACTAGGACAGATGATTATGGCTACACCTTC. It yields the protein CASSRGTRTDDYGYTF. Full variable domain (missing parts from reference TRBV14 and TRBJ1-2): EAGVTQFPSHSVIEKGQTVTLRCDPISGHDNLYWYRRVMGKEIKFLLHFVKESKQDESGMPNNRFLAERTGGTYSTLKVQPAELEDSGVYFCASSRGTRTDDYGYTFGSGTRLTVV.

The V gene is TRBV7-9, the J gene TRBJ1-3; D remains unclear. CDR1 is SEHNR and CDR2 is FQNEAQ in the germline V gene (reference sequence). This CDR3 region has 14 residues. V dropped 5 bases and J dropped 0 bases, with 8 bases sitting between them. CDR3 DNA sequence: TGTGCCAGCAGCGTTCCGAGCTCTGGAAACACCATATATTTT. Protein sequence: CASSVPSSGNTIYF.

The chain employs TRBV7-8 and TRBJ1-3; possible D gene TRBD1, 5 bases. Deletions cut 2 bases from V and 11 bases from J, with 19 bases between. The germline V gene has CDR1 SGHVS and CDR2 FQNEAQ. The CDR3 runs 15 residues. The CDR3 here is CASSLFGSGLKPIYF. The CDR3, as DNA: TGTGCCAGCAGCTTATTCGGGTCGGGGCTGAAGCCCATATATTTT.

This clone was observed once. This chain connects TRBV4-1 to TRBJ1-5; 10 bases match TRBD1. From germline, CDR1 is MGHRA and CDR2 YSYEKL. With V trimmed by 6 bases and J by 9 bases, 5 bases remained unmatched. This CDR3 has 13 residues. DNA for the CDR3: TGCGCCAGCAGTCGGGACAGGGGATGGCCCCAGCATTTT. This codes for CASSRDRGWPQHF.

This rearrangement joins TRBV10-3 to TRBJ1-2; D call uncertain. V gave up 1 base and J gave up 4 bases, with 13 bases separating them. The CDR3 is made up of 15 amino acids. Germline CDR1 is ENHRY and CDR2 is SYGVKD. The DNA for the CDR3 is TGTGCCATCAGTGAGTACGGGGATCCTGGCTATGGCTACACCTTC. It yields the protein CAISEYGDPGYGYTF.

The rearrangement joins TRBV7-2 to TRBJ1-5, with 7 bases lining up with TRBD1. This CDR3 comprises 18 residues. CDR1 and CDR2 from the germline V gene are SGHTA and FQGNSA. V was pared by 4 bases and J by 0 bases, with 12 bases of the junction left unmatched. In DNA, the CDR3 is TGTGCCAGCAGCTCGCTAGCCCTGGGACAGAGTAGCAATCAGCCCCAGCATTTT. Translated: CASSSLALGQSSNQPQHF.